The 25 T cell receptor beta chains reported below all come from one sample, sequenced in a study of CD8 T cells in cerebrospinal fluid in Alzheimer's disease. TCRdb re-called the 10x single-cell sequencing reads, yielding one record per CDR3 amino acid sequence without DNA. This sample contains around 1,200 distinct CDR3 sequences. Sequenced input: cerebrospinal fluid. The receptor source for this set is a human donor with Parkinson's disease.

Frequency places this clonotype as medium-sized. The rearrangement joins TRBV13 to TRBJ1-4. Germline values: CDR1 PRHDT, CDR2 FYEKMQ (reference sequence). The CDR3 extends over 16 amino acids. This CDR3 reads CASSFDPHRLPEKLFF.

This clonotype ranks as medium-sized (0.01 to 0.1%) in terms of frequency. The rearrangement joins TRBV6-6 to TRBJ2-5; TCRdb picks TRBD2, but there is no DNA to check that call. In germline, CDR1 is MNHNY, CDR2 SVGAGI (reference sequence). The CDR3 is 16 amino acids. The CDR3: CASTDRTGLAKETQYF.

In terms of frequency, this clonotype is large. The V gene is TRBV21-1, the J gene TRBJ2-7; TCRdb selects TRBD1, and the lack of DNA leaves this call unchecked. TRBV21-1 is a pseudogene locus. The CDR3 runs to 14 residues. This CDR3 is CASIAGTECDEQYF.

This chain uses TRBV20-1 with TRBJ2-5; TCRdb selects TRBD1, and the lack of DNA leaves this call unchecked. In germline, CDR1 is DFQATT, CDR2 SNEGSKA (reference sequence). This CDR3 contains 14 residues. CDR3 sequence reads: CSATGTGRQETQYF.

This clonotype counts as medium-sized by frequency. The V gene is TRBV2, the J gene TRBJ2-7; checking the TCRdb D call of TRBD1 is not possible without DNA. CDR1 and CDR2 from the germline V gene are SNHLY and FYNNEI. The CDR3 runs 11 residues. The CDR3 sequence: CASSERDRGYF.

This clonotype is deemed medium-sized by its frequency. This chain connects TRBV6-6 to TRBJ1-3. This CDR3 spans 17 amino acids. Per germline, CDR1 MNHNY and CDR2 SVGAGI (reference sequence). The CDR3 sequence: CASSYDGPGQAGNTIYF.

This clonotype is classed as medium-sized (0.01 to 0.1%) by frequency. This chain uses TRBV9 with TRBJ2-1; the TCRdb call, TRBD1, lacks DNA for checking. Per the germline V gene, CDR1 is SGDLS and CDR2 is YYNGEE. The CDR3 contains 14 residues. CDR3 sequence: CASSAGGTRDEQFF.

This chain connects TRBV30 to TRBJ2-7. Germline CDR1 GTSNPN, CDR2 SVGIG (reference sequence). The CDR3 consists of 15 residues. CDR3 residues: CAWSVLDWNVDEQYF.

According to its frequency, this clonotype is medium-sized. V and J are TRBV28 and TRBJ1-2; TCRdb lists TRBD1, though no DNA is available to test this call. The CDR3 runs 12 residues. The germline V gene has CDR1 MDHEN and CDR2 SYDVKM. CDR3 region: CASELTRGGYTF.

This clonotype shows up as medium-sized by frequency. The rearrangement links TRBV11-2 to TRBJ1-3. Germline CDR1 SGHAT, CDR2 FQNNGV. This CDR3 is 16 amino acids long. CDR3 protein: CASSLGLGGRGNTIYF.

This clonotype shows up as medium-sized by frequency. The chain employs TRBV12-3 or TRBV12-4 and TRBJ2-7. The CDR3 length is 13 residues. CDR3 protein: CASSLGTVYEQYF.

The CDR3 spells CASSQPPGQGIRSPLHF. The rearrangement joins TRBV4-1 to TRBJ1-6; with no DNA, the TCRdb D assignment of TRBD1 cannot be verified. This CDR3 has 17 residues. Germline V gene data show CDR1 as MGHRA and CDR2 as YSYEKL.

Considering frequency, this clonotype is medium-sized. This chain links TRBV19 with TRBJ1-2. This CDR3 is 12 amino acids long. Germline-derived CDR1 and CDR2 are LNHDA and SQIVND (reference sequence). The CDR3 protein is CASRRGGYGYTF.

Here the CDR3 reads CASSYSPNGEETQYF. The chain recombines TRBV6-5 with TRBJ2-5. The germline CDR1 and CDR2 sequences are MNHEY and SVGAGI. The CDR3 contains 15 residues.

According to its frequency, this clonotype is hyperexpanded. V and J are TRBV20-1 and TRBJ1-2; the TCRdb D gene call, TRBD1, has no DNA to confirm it. Germline V lookup: CDR1 DFQATT, CDR2 SNEGSKA (reference sequence). The CDR3 spans 14 residues. The CDR3 loop is CSARVWGGVYGYTF.

Measured by frequency, this clonotype is medium-sized. This chain connects TRBV7-3 to TRBJ1-2; TCRdb designates TRBD1, a call that cannot be tested without DNA. CDR1 is SGHTA, CDR2 FQGTGA, per germline. This CDR3 is 14 amino acids long. CDR3 amino acids: CASNQNGGTEAYTF.

Frequency places this clonotype as medium-sized. The rearrangement links TRBV9 to TRBJ2-1; there is no DNA to check the TCRdb D call of TRBD1. The CDR3 covers 15 residues. The germline V gene has CDR1 SGDLS and CDR2 YYNGEE. The CDR3 sequence is CASSVEGQGLNEQFF.

This clonotype is called medium-sized based on its frequency. The chain uses TRBV2 and TRBJ2-7; TCRdb outputs TRBD1, but without DNA this stays unchecked. Germline V lookup: CDR1 SNHLY, CDR2 FYNNEI. There are 12 residues in the CDR3. CDR3 amino acids: CAVRQSSYEQYF.

V is TRBV7-6 and J is TRBJ2-3; the D gene TCRdb calls, TRBD2, cannot be checked with no DNA. Germline V gives CDR1 SGHVS, CDR2 FNYEAQ. The CDR3 has 15 amino acids. CDR3 loop: CASSQAGGWGDTQYF. Looking up the rest from reference TRBV7-6 and TRBJ2-3 gives the full variable domain: GAGVSQSPRYKVTKRGQDVALRCDPISGHVSLYWYRQALGQGPEFLTYFNYEAQQDKSGLPNDRFSAERPEGSISTLTIQRTEQRDSAMYRCASSQAGGWGDTQYFGPGTRLTVL.

This clonotype counts as medium-sized by frequency. The chain employs TRBV18 and TRBJ2-1; TCRdb proposes TRBD1, but this gene call is untestable without DNA. The length of the CDR3 is 16 residues. The V gene's germline CDR1 is KGHSH and CDR2 LQKENI. The CDR3 sequence is CASSPPDRVSYNEQFF.

This clonotype is classed as large by frequency. The chain is built from TRBV7-2 and TRBJ1-4; there is no DNA to check the TCRdb D call of TRBD1. The CDR3 is made up of 13 amino acids. CDR1 and CDR2 (germline): SGHTA, FQGNSA. CDR3 protein: CASSQGRNEKLFF. Full variable domain (remainder filled in from reference TRBV7-2 and TRBJ1-4): GAGVSQSPSNKVTEKGKDVELRCDPISGHTALYWYRQSLGQGLEFLIYFQGNSAPDKSGLPSDRFSAERTGGSVSTLTIQRTQQEDSAVYLCASSQGRNEKLFFGSGTQLSVL.

Frequency places this clonotype as medium-sized (0.01 to 0.1%). The chain carries TRBV6-5 and TRBJ1-1; the D gene TCRdb calls, TRBD1, cannot be checked with no DNA. CDR1 and CDR2 (germline): MNHEY, SVGAGI. This CDR3 comprises 13 residues. The CDR3 reads CASSYSNREWAFF.

Frequency places this clonotype as medium-sized (0.01 to 0.1%). The chain links TRBV28 to TRBJ2-1; the TRBD1 assignment by TCRdb is unverifiable without DNA. The CDR3 is made up of 11 amino acids. Germline V gene lookup returns CDR1 MDHEN and CDR2 SYDVKM. CDR3: CASSLTGTRFF.

Measured by frequency, this clonotype is medium-sized (0.01 to 0.1%). The chain's CDR3 is CASSFLQGTQGNSPLHF. This chain joins TRBV13 and TRBJ1-6; TCRdb reports TRBD1, a call that lacks DNA to check it against. Looked up from germline, CDR1 is PRHDT and CDR2 is FYEKMQ (reference sequence). CDR3 size: 17 residues.

According to its frequency, this clonotype is medium-sized. This chain uses TRBV6-5 with TRBJ2-1; TCRdb returns TRBD2, unconfirmable since there is no DNA. The CDR3 sequence is 16 residues long. Germline V lookup: CDR1 MNHEY, CDR2 SVGAGI. The CDR3 spells CASSYDSGGAYNEQFF.